Below are 17 T cell receptor beta chains sequenced from a single sample in a study of identical twins' blood T cells. TCRdb reprocessed the 5' RACE reads with MiXCR, giving one entry per CDR3 protein. This sample has fewer than 450,000 distinct CDR3 sequences, with over 25% found just once. Sequenced material: PBMCs. The receptor set was obtained from a woman aged 18-49 years in good health.

This clonotype was found a few times. This chain joins TRBV11-3 and TRBJ1-1; D ambiguous. CDR1 is SGHNT and CDR2 is YENEEA in the germline V gene. The length of the CDR3 is 14 residues. V lost 0 bases, J lost 10 bases, and 15 bases lay in between. The CDR3 region is CASSLDPANRPAFF. CDR3 in DNA: TGTGCCAGCAGCTTAGATCCCGCCAACCGCCCAGCTTTCTTT.

The V call is TRBV10-3, the J call TRBJ1-3; D perhaps matches TRBD1 (5 bases). V lost 7 bases, J lost 4 bases, and 11 bases lay in between. This CDR3 contains 13 residues. The germline CDR1 and CDR2 sequences are ENHRY and SYGVKD. Here the CDR3 reads CAINTGLGNTIYF. The CDR3 nucleotides read TGTGCCATCAATACGGGACTCGGAAACACCATATATTTT.

In its sample, this clonotype was seen a few times. The chain couples TRBV5-1 to TRBJ1-6; perhaps TRBD1 as D (5 bases). This CDR3 is 15 amino acids long. Germline CDR1 reads SGHRS; CDR2 reads YFSETQ. Trimming removed 5 bases at V and 6 bases at J, with 15 bases between. CDR3 loop: CASRDQGGTNSPLHF. The CDR3 bases are TGCGCCAGCAGAGATCAGGGTGGCACTAATTCACCCCTCCACTTT.

The rearrangement joins TRBV5-1 to TRBJ1-4; D unresolved. Trimming stripped 1 base from V and 5 bases from J, with 9 bases between. In germline, CDR1 is SGHRS, CDR2 YFSETQ. This CDR3 has 14 residues. As DNA, the CDR3 is TGCGCCAGCAGCTTGAGGTCGAAGAATGAAAAACTGTTTTTT. This encodes CASSLRSKNEKLFF.

The chain is built from TRBV20-1 and TRBJ1-2; unclear D gene. The CDR3 has 11 amino acids. Germline-derived CDR1 and CDR2 are DFQATT and SNEGSKA (reference sequence). CDR3 in amino acids: CGWKGSYGYTF. Here the CDR3 DNA reads TGCGGATGGAAAGGATCCTATGGCTACACCTTC.

The CDR3 DNA is TGTGCCAGCAGGGAACAGGGTGGGATATGGACTGAAGCTTTCTTT. Translation: CASREQGGIWTEAFF. This rearrangement joins TRBV6-1 to TRBJ1-1; D possibly corresponds to TRBD1 (6 bases). Germline loops: CDR1 MNHNS, CDR2 SASEGT. The ends were cut back, 6 bases at V and 5 bases at J, with 19 bases in the middle. The CDR3 is 15 residues long.

The chain employs TRBV19 and TRBJ1-1; D unresolved. In germline, CDR1 is LNHDA, CDR2 SQIVND (reference sequence). This CDR3 spans 16 amino acids. V was cut by 3 bases and J by 0 bases, with 14 bases left in between. For the CDR3, the DNA is TGTGCCAGTAGTATGGGAAGGGTTCGGATGAACACTGAAGCTTTCTTT. This translates into CASSMGRVRMNTEAFF.

A few counts support this clonotype. The chain couples TRBV6-2 or TRBV6-3 to TRBJ2-3, with 9 bases that match TRBD2. V gave up 2 bases and J gave up 1 base; unmatched junction bases: 4. In germline, CDR1 is MNHEY, CDR2 SVGEGT. CDR3 length: 16 residues. As DNA, the CDR3 is TGTGCCAGCAGTTACCCTATAGCGGGGGGCACAGATACGCAGTATTTT. Translating gives CASSYPIAGGTDTQYF.

The rearrangement uses TRBV7-2 and TRBJ2-5; D is unclear. This CDR3 is built from 13 residues. Trimming stripped 1 base from V and 7 bases from J, with 10 bases between. Germline V gene sequence: CDR1 SGHTA, CDR2 FQGNSA. The CDR3 nucleotides read TGTGCCAGCAGCTTAGACTTGCTGGGGACCCAGTACTTC. Its translation is CASSLDLLGTQYF.

This clonotype came up a few times. This chain joins TRBV4-3 and TRBJ2-2; no clear D gene. Per germline, CDR1 LGHNA and CDR2 YSLEER. Deletions cut 0 bases from V and 0 bases from J, with 8 bases between. The CDR3 consists of 16 residues. Here the CDR3 reads CASSQDSQANTGELFF. CDR3 DNA: TGCGCCAGCAGCCAAGATTCGCAGGCGAACACCGGGGAGCTGTTTTTT.

The genes are TRBV10-3 and TRBJ1-2, with unresolved D. Germline CDR1 and CDR2: ENHRY and SYGVKD. The CDR3 runs 13 residues. Trimming pared 2 bases from V and 6 bases from J, leaving 10 bases between. CDR3 loop: CAISEGPPNGYTF. The CDR3 nucleotides are TGTGCCATCAGTGAGGGGCCCCCGAATGGCTACACCTTC.

The chain uses TRBV30 and TRBJ1-6; tentatively, D is TRBD1 (6 bases). The CDR3 runs 13 residues. CDR1 and CDR2 (germline): GTSNPN, SVGIG (reference sequence). The germline V and J ends were trimmed by 2 bases and 7 bases, with 9 bases remaining between them. The CDR3 spells CAWSSQGNSPLHF. The CDR3 region has the DNA TGTGCCTGGAGTAGCCAGGGGAATTCACCCCTCCACTTT.

The chain couples TRBV12-3 or TRBV12-4 to TRBJ2-1; D ambiguous. The CDR3 consists of 14 residues. Trimming stripped 7 bases from V and 5 bases from J, with 15 bases between. CDR3 in amino acids: CASILGPYHNEQFF. CDR3 DNA sequence: TGTGCCAGCATCCTCGGGCCTTACCACAATGAGCAGTTCTTC.

The rearrangement links TRBV6-1 to TRBJ2-3, with D unresolved. CDR3 length: 14 amino acids. V was shortened by 4 bases and J by 2 bases, with 10 bases between the two germline ends. CDR1 and CDR2 (germline): MNHNS, SASEGT. CDR3 in amino acids: CASSGPGPTDTQYF. CDR3 sequence (DNA): TGTGCCAGCAGTGGACCTGGCCCCACAGATACGCAGTATTTT.

This clonotype has a handful of counts. The CDR3 region is CSARDPVTGTEAFF. The DNA for the CDR3 is TGCAGTGCTAGAGATCCGGTTACGGGAACTGAAGCTTTCTTT. V and J are TRBV20-1 and TRBJ1-1; D is ambiguous. The germline V and J ends were trimmed by 0 bases and 5 bases, with 13 bases remaining between them. The CDR3 loop spans 14 amino acids. CDR1 DFQATT and CDR2 SNEGSKA come from the germline V gene (reference sequence).

V usage is TRBV24-1 and J usage is TRBJ2-1, with 10 bases that match TRBD1. CDR1 is KGHDR, CDR2 SFDVKD, per germline. With V trimmed by 3 bases and J by 8 bases, 6 bases remained unmatched. The CDR3 runs 15 residues. The chain's CDR3 is CATSDPRTGGDEQFF. CDR3 bases: TGTGCCACCAGTGATCCCCGGACAGGGGGGGATGAGCAGTTCTTC.

This clonotype occurred many times. The V gene is TRBV20-1, the J gene TRBJ1-2; D is ambiguous. CDR3 length equals 12 residues. Trimming took 3 bases from V and 0 from J, leaving 5 bases between them. Germline CDR1 DFQATT, CDR2 SNEGSKA (reference sequence). The CDR3: CSASGTNYGYTF. In nucleotides, the CDR3 is TGCAGTGCTAGCGGTACTAACTATGGCTACACCTTC.